The present T cell receptor (beta chain) was sequenced within a study of cytomegalovirus exposure and HLA in healthy donors. 13 Jbeta primers and 60 Vbeta primers were used for the PCR. Assay: immunoSEQ multiplex PCR; the TCRdb copy retains only in-frame clones and omits some. The data show some 150,000 clones, 79% seen once. V was clipped by 7 bases and J by 3 bases, with 12 bases between them. The CDR3 totals 14 residues. Germline-derived CDR1 and CDR2 are ENHRY and SYGVKD. The chain is built from TRBV10-3 and TRBJ2-2; a possible D gene is TRBD2 (7 bases). The clonotype originates from a man aged 40-49 years in good health and CMV-seronegative. The specimen sequenced was PBMCs. The CDR3 loop is CAIKGGADTGELFF. The CDR3 DNA reads as TGTGCCATCAAGGGGGGGGCGGACACCGGGGAGCTGTTTTTT.